Each of the 30 T cell receptor beta chains below was sequenced from the same sample in a study of human T cells and chemical hapten exposure. This sample's time point: pre-sensitization, week 0. This sample's treatment: therapeutic diphenylcyclopropenone sensitization with weekly scalp DPC. One entry per CDR3 protein, called by TCRdb with MiXCR from the RACE reads. The sample includes over 30,000 distinct CDR3 sequences, less than 9% of them seen just once. The sequencing used whole blood, collected in connection with sensitization to the hapten diphenylcyclopropenone (DPC). All receptors come from a woman aged 50 to 65 with alopecia areata. Some clones in this sample may be carry-over from other donors' samples.

In its sample, this clonotype was seen many times. The chain is built from TRBV30 and TRBJ2-2; D uncertain. There are 14 residues in the CDR3. Germline CDR1 and CDR2: GTSNPN and SVGIG (reference sequence). The V end lost 4 bases, the J end lost 0 bases, and 9 bases lay between the germline ends. This CDR3 reads CAWIRQSNTGELFF. The CDR3 DNA reads TGTGCCTGGATACGGCAATCGAACACCGGGGAGCTGTTTTTT.

This clonotype was detected many times. The chain has TRBV19 and TRBJ1-5; maybe TRBD1 (5 bases). The CDR3 totals 18 residues. CDR1 is LNHDA, CDR2 SQIVND, per germline (reference sequence). V lost 8 bases to trimming and J lost 0 bases, with 23 bases between them. CDR3 sequence (DNA): TGTGCCAGTGAACCCTGGGGTGTGACAGCCTATAGCAATCAGCCCCAGCATTTT. Its protein is CASEPWGVTAYSNQPQHF. The variable domain in full, with the rest retrieved from reference TRBV19 and TRBJ1-5, is DGGITQSPKYLFRKEGQNVTLSCEQNLNHDAMYWYRQDPGQGLRLIYYSQIVNDFQKGDIAEGYSVSREKKESFPLTVTSAQKNPTAFYLCASEPWGVTAYSNQPQHFGDGTRLSIL.

The sample holds a few counts of this clonotype. The CDR3 reads CASSYDRGRGANVLTF. The CDR3 DNA reads as TGTGCCAGCAGCTACGACAGGGGGCGTGGGGCCAACGTCCTGACTTTC. This chain joins TRBV12-3 or TRBV12-4 and TRBJ2-6; 10 nucleotides align to TRBD1. V was clipped by 6 bases and J by 3 bases; unmatched bases: 5. This CDR3 is built from 16 residues.

To note about this clonotype: A much larger clone lies one base from this, so it may be a read error. The rearrangement links TRBV9 to TRBJ2-1; 8 bases line up with TRBD2. The V gene end was trimmed by 7 bases and the J gene end by 1 base; junction bases not matched to a gene: 7. Germline-derived CDR1 and CDR2 are SGDLS and YYNGEE. The CDR3 totals 15 residues. The CDR3 protein is CASASLAGSYNEQFF. The CDR3 region has the DNA TGTGCCAGCGCCTCCCTAGCGGGTTCCTACAATGAGCAGTTCTTC.

Ten or more counts support this clonotype. CDR3 nucleotide sequence: TGTGCCACGGGGCGGGGTTCCTACGAGCAGTACTTC. Amino acids: CATGRGSYEQYF. V and J are TRBV13 and TRBJ2-7, with D tentatively TRBD2 (6 bases). The CDR3 runs 12 residues. The ends were cut back, 10 bases at V and 1 base at J, with 11 bases in the middle. In germline, CDR1 is PRHDT, CDR2 FYEKMQ (reference sequence). Supplemented by reference TRBV13 and TRBJ2-7, the full variable domain reads AAGVIQSPRHLIKEKRETATLKCYPIPRHDTVYWYQQGPGQDPQFLISFYEKMQSDKGSIPDRFSAQQFSDYHSELNMSSLELGDSALYFCATGRGSYEQYFGPGTRLTVT.

This clonotype came up many times. The chain joins TRBV18 to TRBJ1-2, with no clear D. There are 14 residues in the CDR3. The germline V gene encodes CDR1 KGHSH and CDR2 LQKENI. V lost 3 bases to trimming and J lost 8 bases, with 16 bases between them. CDR3 protein: CASSPDVALEGYTF. For the CDR3, the DNA is TGTGCCAGCTCACCTGACGTCGCGCTAGAAGGCTACACCTTC.

There are many counts of this clonotype. The rearrangement uses TRBV20-1 and TRBJ2-1, with TRBD1 matching 7 bases. CDR1 and CDR2 from the germline V gene are DFQATT and SNEGSKA (reference sequence). Losses at the gene ends were 1 base for V and 9 bases for J; bases not matched to a gene: 9. CDR3 size: 14 residues. This CDR3 is CSARVQGVPTEQFF. Written as DNA, the CDR3 is TGCAGTGCTAGAGTTCAGGGGGTCCCTACTGAGCAGTTCTTC.

This clonotype came up many times. The rearrangement links TRBV18 to TRBJ2-7, with unresolved D. The CDR3 is 13 amino acids. The V end lost 1 base, the J end lost 1 base, and 5 bases lay between the germline ends. Germline-derived CDR1 and CDR2 are KGHSH and LQKENI. The DNA for the CDR3 is TGTGCCAGCTCACCACTTCAATCCTACGAGCAGTACTTC. This gives the protein CASSPLQSYEQYF.

This clonotype was found many times. The J gene is TRBJ2-5, the V gene TRBV5-4; 9 bases are a match to TRBD1. The CDR3 runs 13 residues. CDR1 is SGHNT and CDR2 is YYREEE in the germline V gene (reference sequence). V was pared by 4 bases and J by 9 bases, with 7 bases of the junction left unmatched. CDR3 protein: CASSPGQGEPQYF. CDR3 nucleotide sequence: TGTGCCAGCAGCCCGGGACAGGGTGAGCCCCAGTACTTC.

This clonotype has ten or more counts. The chain combines TRBV5-1 with TRBJ1-2; the match to TRBD1 covers 8 bases. J lost 6 bases, V lost 4 bases, and 5 bases had no gene match. The germline V gene has CDR1 SGHRS and CDR2 YFSETQ. CDR3 length equals 13 residues. The CDR3 protein is CASSRPGGDGYTF. The CDR3 DNA sequence: TGCGCCAGCAGCCGGCCAGGGGGCGATGGCTACACCTTC.

The table lists this clonotype with many counts. This chain connects TRBV30 to TRBJ1-5, with D perhaps matching TRBD1 (6 bases). The CDR3 spans 13 residues. V lost 1 base, J lost 7 bases, and 11 bases lay in between. Germline V gene data show CDR1 as GTSNPN and CDR2 as SVGIG (reference sequence). CDR3 DNA sequence: TGTGCCTGGAGTGAGGGGACACAGCAGCCCCAGCATTTT. It specifies CAWSEGTQQPQHF.

This clonotype was seen a few times. CDR3 in amino acids: CASSLAPLGEQYF. The CDR3 coding sequence is TGTGCCAGCAGCTTAGCCCCCCTGGGCGAGCAGTACTTC. The V gene is TRBV11-2, the J gene TRBJ2-7; D is undetermined. CDR1 and CDR2 (germline): SGHAT, FQNNGV. V was cut by 1 base and J by 6 bases, with 10 bases left in between. CDR3 length equals 13 residues. The variable domain in full, completed from reference TRBV11-2 and TRBJ2-7, reads EAGVAQSPRYKIIEKRQSVAFWCNPISGHATLYWYQQILGQGPKLLIQFQNNGVVDDSQLPKDRFSAERLKGVDSTLKIQPAKLEDSAVYLCASSLAPLGEQYFGPGTRLTVT.

This clonotype was seen ten or more times. V and J are TRBV9 and TRBJ1-2, with D unresolved. V was clipped by 0 bases and J by 3 bases, with 9 bases between them. This CDR3 is 14 amino acids long. From germline, CDR1 is SGDLS and CDR2 YYNGEE. The CDR3 bases are TGTGCCAGCAGCGTAGAGATTCAGGACTATGGCTACACCTTC. It specifies CASSVEIQDYGYTF.

This clonotype was found a few times. This chain connects TRBV11-2 to TRBJ1-2; D gene uncertain. Germline lookup yields CDR1 SGHAT and CDR2 FQNNGV. Trimming shortened V by 5 bases and J by 2 bases, and 6 bases separated the two germline ends. This CDR3 region has 12 residues. This CDR3 is CASSPDNYGYTF. CDR3 in DNA: TGTGCCAGCAGCCCCGACAACTATGGCTACACCTTC.

J is TRBJ1-1 and V is TRBV9; D unresolved. This CDR3 contains 14 residues. CDR1 and CDR2 from the germline V gene are SGDLS and YYNGEE. V lost 4 bases and J lost 2, with 12 bases in between. The CDR3 DNA follows: TGTGCCAGCAGCCCCCGCATAGTCAACACTGAAGCTTTCTTT. It is translated as CASSPRIVNTEAFF.

This clonotype was seen ten or more times. V usage is TRBV7-9 and J usage is TRBJ2-7; tentative D call: TRBD2 (6 bases). The CDR3 is 15 amino acids. Per germline, CDR1 SEHNR and CDR2 FQNEAQ (reference sequence). V was trimmed by 1 base and J by 1 base, leaving 11 bases between them. The CDR3, as DNA: TGTGCCAGCAGCTTAGGGGTAGCGGCGTCCTACGAGCAGTACTTC. Protein sequence: CASSLGVAASYEQYF.

This clonotype was observed many times. The rearrangement links TRBV3-1 to TRBJ2-5, with D perhaps matching TRBD1 or TRBD2 (5 bases each). The V gene lost 0 bases and the J gene lost 4 bases, with 21 bases spanning the gap. Germline CDR1 LGHDT, CDR2 YNNKEL (reference sequence). This CDR3 is 18 amino acids long. The CDR3 DNA sequence: TGTGCCAGCAGCCAAGAAGGGGCGGGCCCCCCGGAGACAGAGACCCAGTACTTC. It encodes CASSQEGAGPPETETQYF.

This clonotype occurred many times. The V and J genes are TRBV4-1 and TRBJ2-7, with D possibly matching TRBD1 (7 bases). The germline V and J ends were trimmed by 3 bases and 7 bases, with 25 bases remaining between them. The CDR3 loop spans 17 amino acids. Germline V gene lookup returns CDR1 MGHRA and CDR2 YSYEKL. The CDR3 protein is CASSHQRGRGGAGEQYF. The CDR3 DNA is TGCGCCAGCAGCCATCAAAGGGGACGAGGGGGCGCGGGGGAGCAGTACTTC.

This clonotype was seen many times. This chain connects TRBV11-3 to TRBJ2-7; the match to TRBD2 covers 10 bases. The CDR3 extends over 14 amino acids. CDR1 and CDR2 from the germline V gene are SGHNT and YENEEA. The trim removed 5 bases at V and 2 bases at J, leaving 3 bases unmatched. The CDR3 loop is CASSQLAGPYEQYF. CDR3 in DNA: TGTGCCAGCAGCCAACTAGCGGGGCCCTACGAGCAGTACTTC.

This clonotype came up many times. The chain has TRBV29-1 and TRBJ1-2; no firm D call. CDR1 and CDR2 (germline): SQVTM, ANQGSEA. V lost 7 bases and J lost 2, with 14 bases in between. The CDR3 contains 13 residues. The CDR3 protein is CSADGNLNYGYTF. The DNA for the CDR3 is TGCAGCGCCGACGGGAACCTGAACTATGGCTACACCTTC.

This clonotype was counted only a few times. The chain carries TRBV6-1 and TRBJ2-3; D possibly uses TRBD1 or TRBD2 (5 bases each). Germline CDR1 reads MNHNS; CDR2 reads SASEGT. The germline V and J ends were trimmed by 10 bases and 0 bases, with 14 bases remaining between them. The length of the CDR3 is 14 residues. The CDR3 bases are TGTGCCACCCAAAGGGGACCTAGCACAGATACGCAGTATTTT. The encoded protein is CATQRGPSTDTQYF.

This clonotype was counted many times. The chain recombines TRBV7-8 with TRBJ1-6; 8 bases map to TRBD1. CDR3 length: 15 amino acids. After removal of 5 bases from V and 6 bases from J, the junction contained 6 bases not matched to a gene. CDR1 SGHVS and CDR2 FQNEAQ come from the germline V gene. The CDR3 DNA follows: TGTGCCAGCAGCGGCCCGGGACAGGCTAATTCACCCCTCCACTTT. Its translation: CASSGPGQANSPLHF.

The V gene is TRBV5-1, the J gene TRBJ2-7; D is possibly TRBD1 (5 bases). V was shortened by 7 bases and J by 1 base, with 15 bases between the two germline ends. The CDR3 extends over 14 amino acids. Germline CDR1 reads SGHRS; CDR2 reads YFSETQ. CDR3 coding DNA: TGCGCCAGCTCTTCGGACATCGGATCCTACGAGCAGTACTTC. Protein: CASSSDIGSYEQYF.

In its sample, this clonotype was seen many times. The J gene is TRBJ2-2, the V gene TRBV29-1, with 9 nucleotides matching TRBD1. The CDR3 is 14 amino acids. Unmatched junction bases numbered 6, after V lost 4 bases and J lost 6 bases. CDR1 is SQVTM and CDR2 is ANQGSEA in the germline V gene. For the CDR3, the DNA is TGCAGCGTTGGGGGACAGGGATTTGCCGGGGAGCTGTTTTTT. It yields the protein CSVGGQGFAGELFF.

This clonotype was observed at least ten times. The chain has TRBV14 and TRBJ1-1; D gene ambiguous. Trimming removed 4 bases from V and 3 bases from J, with 18 bases in between. CDR3 length equals 16 residues. Looked up from germline, CDR1 is SGHDN and CDR2 is FVKESK. CDR3: CASSRSRGRGHTEAFF. CDR3 nucleotide sequence: TGTGCCAGCAGCCGTAGTCGGGGTCGAGGGCACACTGAAGCTTTCTTT.

This clonotype is medium-sized within its sample. The chain has TRBV29-1 and TRBJ1-1; D not certain. Germline CDR1 and CDR2: SQVTM and ANQGSEA. The V end lost 7 bases, the J end lost 1 base, and 4 bases lay between the germline ends. The CDR3 consists of 10 residues. This chain's CDR3 is CSGRNTEAFF. In DNA, the CDR3 is TGCAGCGGGAGGAACACTGAAGCTTTCTTT.

In this sample, this clonotype turned up many times. The rearrangement uses TRBV30 and TRBJ2-7; D is perhaps TRBD1 (6 bases). CDR3 length equals 16 residues. V lost 4 bases and J lost 0, with 19 bases in between. CDR1 and CDR2 (germline): GTSNPN, SVGIG (reference sequence). The CDR3 loop reads CAWKVAWGQPSYEQYF. DNA of the CDR3: TGTGCCTGGAAAGTAGCATGGGGGCAACCCTCCTACGAGCAGTACTTC.

The chain employs TRBV12-3 or TRBV12-4 and TRBJ2-7; D is undetermined. The CDR3 contains 12 residues. Trimming took 5 bases from V and 4 from J, leaving 9 bases between them. The CDR3 sequence: CASSRTAYEQYF. The CDR3 DNA is TGTGCCAGCAGTCGAACAGCTTACGAGCAGTACTTC.

V is TRBV11-2 and J is TRBJ2-5; 7 bases are shared with TRBD2. The CDR3 has 16 amino acids. Germline V CDR1 and CDR2: SGHAT, FQNNGV. V trimming: 4 bases; J trimming: 4 bases; junction bases outside the gene matches: 12. For the CDR3, the DNA is TGTGCCAGCAGCTCCCCCGGACGGGAGCGGGGAGAGACCCAGTACTTC. It specifies CASSSPGRERGETQYF. Filled out from reference TRBV11-2 and TRBJ2-5, the complete variable domain reads EAGVAQSPRYKIIEKRQSVAFWCNPISGHATLYWYQQILGQGPKLLIQFQNNGVVDDSQLPKDRFSAERLKGVDSTLKIQPAKLEDSAVYLCASSSPGRERGETQYFGPGTRLLVL.

This clonotype was counted only a few times. This rearrangement joins TRBV6-6 to TRBJ1-2, with 8 bases matching TRBD1. The junction had 7 bases not matched to a gene; V was cut back by 6 bases and J by 4 bases. The germline CDR1 and CDR2 sequences are MNHNY and SVGAGI (reference sequence). The CDR3 runs to 14 residues. The CDR3 nucleotides read TGTGCCAGCAGGTCTGGACAGGGCGGCTATGGCTACACCTTC. It is translated as CASRSGQGGYGYTF.